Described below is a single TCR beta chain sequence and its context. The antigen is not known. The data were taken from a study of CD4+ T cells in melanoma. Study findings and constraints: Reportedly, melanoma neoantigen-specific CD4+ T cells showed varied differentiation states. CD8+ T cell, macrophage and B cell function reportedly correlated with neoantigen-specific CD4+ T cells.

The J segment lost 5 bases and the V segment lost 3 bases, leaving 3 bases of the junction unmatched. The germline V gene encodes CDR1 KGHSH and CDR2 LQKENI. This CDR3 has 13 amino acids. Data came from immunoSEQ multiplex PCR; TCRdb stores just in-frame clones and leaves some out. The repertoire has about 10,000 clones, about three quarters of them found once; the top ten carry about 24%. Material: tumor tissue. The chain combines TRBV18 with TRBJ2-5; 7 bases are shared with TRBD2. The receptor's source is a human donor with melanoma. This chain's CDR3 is CASSPTSIETQYF. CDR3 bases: TGTGCCAGCTCACCGACTAGCATCGAGACCCAGTACTTC.